This T cell receptor beta chain stems from a study of blood T cell repertoires in COVID-19. Whole-study context: Donors in the United States, Italy and Spain gave samples during acute or convalescent COVID-19. Nucleic acid was either cDNA or gDNA, and it came from T cells, B-cell-depleted T cells, or PBMCs.

As handled by the study authors: Quantification of nucleated cells was approximated via reference gene primer amplification. Clones were sequenced by immunoSEQ multiplex PCR, and TCRdb holds only the in-frame ones, with some missing. V and J calls and clone size follow that table, whereas D and trimming were derived from the DNA. The table includes approximately 67,000 clones, 87% detected once. Germline V gene sequence: CDR1 SGHTA, CDR2 FQGTGA. There are 17 residues in the CDR3. Trimming at V came to 2 bases and at J to 0 bases, leaving 6 bases not matched to a gene. The chain couples TRBV7-3 to TRBJ1-1; 10 positions match TRBD1. Sequencing was done on a sample of peripheral blood. The clonotype comes from a man aged 50-60 years with active COVID-19. The CDR3 region is CASSLFGTGVMNTEAFF. CDR3 DNA: TGTGCCAGCAGCTTATTTGGGACAGGGGTCATGAACACTGAAGCTTTCTTT.